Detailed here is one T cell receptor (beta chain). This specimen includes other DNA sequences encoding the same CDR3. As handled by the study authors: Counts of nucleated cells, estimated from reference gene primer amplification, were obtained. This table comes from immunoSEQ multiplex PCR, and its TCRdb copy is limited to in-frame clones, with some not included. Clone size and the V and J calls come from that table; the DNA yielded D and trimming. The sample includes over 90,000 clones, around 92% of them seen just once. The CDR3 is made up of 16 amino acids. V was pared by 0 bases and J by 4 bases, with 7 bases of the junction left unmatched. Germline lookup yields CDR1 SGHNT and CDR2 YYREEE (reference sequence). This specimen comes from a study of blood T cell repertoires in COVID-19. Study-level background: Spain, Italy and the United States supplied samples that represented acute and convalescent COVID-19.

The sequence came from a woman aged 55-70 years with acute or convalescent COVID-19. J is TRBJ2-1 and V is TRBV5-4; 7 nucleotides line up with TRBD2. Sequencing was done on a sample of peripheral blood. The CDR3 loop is CASSLGASGGYNEQFF. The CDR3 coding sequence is TGTGCCAGCAGCTTGGGTGCTAGCGGTGGATACAATGAGCAGTTCTTC.